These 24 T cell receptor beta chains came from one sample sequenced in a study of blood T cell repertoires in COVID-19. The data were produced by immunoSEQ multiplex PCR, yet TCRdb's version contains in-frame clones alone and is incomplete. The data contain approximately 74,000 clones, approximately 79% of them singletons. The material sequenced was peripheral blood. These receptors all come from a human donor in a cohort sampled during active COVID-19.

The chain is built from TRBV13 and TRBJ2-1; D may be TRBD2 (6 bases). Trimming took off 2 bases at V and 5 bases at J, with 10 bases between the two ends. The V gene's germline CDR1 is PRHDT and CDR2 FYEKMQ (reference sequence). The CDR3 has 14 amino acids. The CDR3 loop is CASSLSLANNEQFF. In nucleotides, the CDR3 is TGTGCCAGCAGCTTAAGTCTAGCGAACAATGAGCAGTTCTTC.

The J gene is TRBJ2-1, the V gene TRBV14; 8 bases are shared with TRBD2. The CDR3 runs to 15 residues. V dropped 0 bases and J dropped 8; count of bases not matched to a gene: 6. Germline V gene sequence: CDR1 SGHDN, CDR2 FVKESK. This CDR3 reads CASSQETGGRDEQFF. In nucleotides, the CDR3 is TGTGCCAGCAGCCAAGAGACGGGGGGGCGGGATGAGCAGTTCTTC.

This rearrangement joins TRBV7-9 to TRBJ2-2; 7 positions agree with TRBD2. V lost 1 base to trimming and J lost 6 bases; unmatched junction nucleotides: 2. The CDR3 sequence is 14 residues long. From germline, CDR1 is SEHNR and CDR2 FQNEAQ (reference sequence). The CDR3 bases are TGTGCCAGCAGCTTAGGTGCGGGAGCCGGGGAGCTGTTTTTT. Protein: CASSLGAGAGELFF.

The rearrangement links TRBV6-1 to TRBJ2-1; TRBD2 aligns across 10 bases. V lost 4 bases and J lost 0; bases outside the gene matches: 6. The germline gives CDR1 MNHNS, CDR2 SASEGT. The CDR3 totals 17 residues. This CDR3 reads CASSGSGGVYSYNEQFF. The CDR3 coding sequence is TGTGCCAGCAGTGGCAGCGGGGGGGTCTACTCCTACAATGAGCAGTTCTTC.

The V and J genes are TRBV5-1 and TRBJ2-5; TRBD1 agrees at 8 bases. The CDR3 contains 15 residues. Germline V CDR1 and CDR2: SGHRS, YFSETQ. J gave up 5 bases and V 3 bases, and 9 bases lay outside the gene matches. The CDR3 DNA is TGCGCCAGCAGCTCCCAGGGGGCGCCGAGGGAGACCCAGTACTTC. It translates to CASSSQGAPRETQYF. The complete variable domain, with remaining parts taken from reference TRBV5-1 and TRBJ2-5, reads KAGVTQTPRYLIKTRGQQVTLSCSPISGHRSVSWYQQTPGQGLQFLFEYFSETQRNKGNFPGRFSGRQFSNSRSEMNVSTLELGDSALYLCASSSQGAPRETQYFGPGTRLLVL.

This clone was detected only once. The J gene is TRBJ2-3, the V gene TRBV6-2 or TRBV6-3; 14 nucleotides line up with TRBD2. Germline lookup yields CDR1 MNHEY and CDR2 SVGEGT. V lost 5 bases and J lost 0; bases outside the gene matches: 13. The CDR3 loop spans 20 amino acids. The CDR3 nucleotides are TGTGCCAGCAGTCCAGACTGGACTAGCGGGGGGTCCGCTAGCACAGATACGCAGTATTTT. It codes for CASSPDWTSGGSASTDTQYF.

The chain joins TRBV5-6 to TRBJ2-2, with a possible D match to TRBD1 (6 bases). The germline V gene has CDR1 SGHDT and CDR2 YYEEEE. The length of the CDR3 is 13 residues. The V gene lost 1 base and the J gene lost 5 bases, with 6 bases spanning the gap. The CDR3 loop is CASSLTGTGELFF. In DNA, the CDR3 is TGTGCCAGCAGCTTGACAGGGACCGGGGAGCTGTTTTTT.

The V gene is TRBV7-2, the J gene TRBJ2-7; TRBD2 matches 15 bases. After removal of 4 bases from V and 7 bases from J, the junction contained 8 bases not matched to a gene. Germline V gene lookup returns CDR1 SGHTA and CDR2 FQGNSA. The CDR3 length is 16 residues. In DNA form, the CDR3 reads TGTGCCAGCAGCTCTTGGACTAGCGGGAGGGCCGAAGAGCAGTACTTC. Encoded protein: CASSSWTSGRAEEQYF.

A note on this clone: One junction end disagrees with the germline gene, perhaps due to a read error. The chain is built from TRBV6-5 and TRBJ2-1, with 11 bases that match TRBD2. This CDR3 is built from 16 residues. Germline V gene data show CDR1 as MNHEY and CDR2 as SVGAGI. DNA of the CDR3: TGTGCCACCAGTTACTTGGCTAGCGGGGGGATCAATGAGCAGTTCTTC. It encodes CATSYLASGGINEQFF.

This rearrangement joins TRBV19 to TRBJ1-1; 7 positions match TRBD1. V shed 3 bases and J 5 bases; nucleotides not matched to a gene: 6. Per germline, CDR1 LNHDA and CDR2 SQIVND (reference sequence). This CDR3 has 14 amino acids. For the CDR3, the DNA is TGTGCCAGTAGTATGAAAGGGGGCAAAACTGAAGCTTTCTTT. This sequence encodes CASSMKGGKTEAFF.

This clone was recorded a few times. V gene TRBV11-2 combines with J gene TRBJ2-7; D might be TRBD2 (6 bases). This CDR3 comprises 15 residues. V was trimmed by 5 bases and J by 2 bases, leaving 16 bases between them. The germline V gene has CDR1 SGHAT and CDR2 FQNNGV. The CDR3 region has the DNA TGTGCCAGCAGCCGATCGGGACTGTCTGCCTACGAGCAGTACTTC. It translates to CASSRSGLSAYEQYF. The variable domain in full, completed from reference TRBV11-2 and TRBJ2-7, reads EAGVAQSPRYKIIEKRQSVAFWCNPISGHATLYWYQQILGQGPKLLIQFQNNGVVDDSQLPKDRFSAERLKGVDSTLKIQPAKLEDSAVYLCASSRSGLSAYEQYFGPGTRLTVT.

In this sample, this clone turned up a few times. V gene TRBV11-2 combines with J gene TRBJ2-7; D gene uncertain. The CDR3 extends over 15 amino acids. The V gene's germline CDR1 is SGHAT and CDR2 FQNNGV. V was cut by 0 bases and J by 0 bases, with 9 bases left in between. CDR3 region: CASSLDRGSSYEQYF. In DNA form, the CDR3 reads TGTGCCAGCAGCTTAGATCGAGGCAGCTCCTACGAGCAGTACTTC.

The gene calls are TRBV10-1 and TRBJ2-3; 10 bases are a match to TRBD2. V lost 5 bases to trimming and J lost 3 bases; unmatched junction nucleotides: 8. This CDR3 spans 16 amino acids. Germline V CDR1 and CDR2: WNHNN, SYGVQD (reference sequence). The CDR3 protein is CASSSPSGRGTDTQYF. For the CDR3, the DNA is TGCGCCAGCAGTTCCCCTAGCGGGAGAGGGACAGATACGCAGTATTTT.

In DNA, the CDR3 is TGTGCCAGTAGTATTTCGGGGAGCTCCTACGAGCAGTACTTC. Its protein is CASSISGSSYEQYF. The chain has TRBV19 and TRBJ2-7, with D possibly matching TRBD2 (5 bases). The CDR3 sequence is 14 residues long. Trimming removed 3 bases from V and 0 bases from J, with 9 bases in between. CDR1 LNHDA and CDR2 SQIVND come from the germline V gene (reference sequence). The full variable domain, completed using reference TRBV19 and TRBJ2-7, is DGGITQSPKYLFRKEGQNVTLSCEQNLNHDAMYWYRQDPGQGLRLIYYSQIVNDFQKGDIAEGYSVSREKKESFPLTVTSAQKNPTAFYLCASSISGSSYEQYFGPGTRLTVT.

The CDR3 DNA sequence: TGTGCTAGTGGTACGGGACAGACGCAGTATTTT. Amino acid sequence: CASGTGQTQYF. The chain carries TRBV12-5 and TRBJ2-3, with 7 nucleotides matching TRBD1. The CDR3 has 11 amino acids. CDR1 is LGHNT, CDR2 FRNRAP, per germline. Trimming at V came to 5 bases and at J to 9 bases, leaving 2 bases not matched to a gene.

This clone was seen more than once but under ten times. DNA of the CDR3: TGTGCCAGCAGCCCCTTGGCGGCTGAAGCTTTCTTT. The encoded protein is CASSPLAAEAFF. This sequence joins TRBV6-6 and TRBJ1-1; D unresolved. The germline V gene has CDR1 MNHNY and CDR2 SVGAGI (reference sequence). V was cut by 6 bases and J by 6 bases, with 11 bases left in between. CDR3 size: 12 residues.

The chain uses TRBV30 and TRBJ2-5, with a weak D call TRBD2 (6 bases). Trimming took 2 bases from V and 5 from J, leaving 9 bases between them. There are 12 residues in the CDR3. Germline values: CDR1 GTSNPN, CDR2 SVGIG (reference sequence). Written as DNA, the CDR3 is TGTGCCTGGAGTTGGGGGGACGAGACCCAGTACTTC. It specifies CAWSWGDETQYF.

The CDR3 protein is CASSVGGSSGNTIYF. The CDR3 DNA follows: TGTGCCAGCAGCGTAGGAGGTAGCTCTGGAAACACCATATATTTT. The chain recombines TRBV9 with TRBJ1-3; D unclear. This CDR3 spans 15 amino acids. The germline V gene encodes CDR1 SGDLS and CDR2 YYNGEE. Deletions cut 0 bases from V and 0 bases from J, with 7 bases between.

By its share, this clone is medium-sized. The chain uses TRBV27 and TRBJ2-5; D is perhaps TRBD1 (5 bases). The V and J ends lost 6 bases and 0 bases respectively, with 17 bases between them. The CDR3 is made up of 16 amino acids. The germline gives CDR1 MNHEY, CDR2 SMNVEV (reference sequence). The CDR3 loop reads CASSLRVTGHQETQYF. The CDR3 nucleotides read TGTGCCAGCAGCTTAAGAGTTACAGGTCACCAAGAGACCCAGTACTTC.

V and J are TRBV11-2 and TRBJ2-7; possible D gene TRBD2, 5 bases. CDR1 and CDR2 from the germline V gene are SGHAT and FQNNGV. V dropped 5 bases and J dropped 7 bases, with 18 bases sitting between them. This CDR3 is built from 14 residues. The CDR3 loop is CASSPLLTGGEQYF. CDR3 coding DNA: TGTGCCAGCAGCCCACTCCTTACGGGCGGGGAGCAGTACTTC. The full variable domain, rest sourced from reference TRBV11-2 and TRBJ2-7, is EAGVAQSPRYKIIEKRQSVAFWCNPISGHATLYWYQQILGQGPKLLIQFQNNGVVDDSQLPKDRFSAERLKGVDSTLKIQPAKLEDSAVYLCASSPLLTGGEQYFGPGTRLTVT.

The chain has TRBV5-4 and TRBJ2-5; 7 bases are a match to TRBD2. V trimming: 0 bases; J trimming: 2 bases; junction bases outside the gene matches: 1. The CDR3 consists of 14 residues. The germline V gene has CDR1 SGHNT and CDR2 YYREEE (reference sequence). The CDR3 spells CASSLGGGQETQYF. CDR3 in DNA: TGTGCCAGCAGCTTGGGGGGGGGACAAGAGACCCAGTACTTC.

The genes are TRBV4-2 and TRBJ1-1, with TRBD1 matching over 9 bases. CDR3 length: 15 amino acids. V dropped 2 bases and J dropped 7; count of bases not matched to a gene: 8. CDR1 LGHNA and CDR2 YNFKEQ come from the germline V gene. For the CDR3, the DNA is TGTGCCAGCAGCCAACCGGGACAGGGCCCTAATGAAGCTTTCTTT. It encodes CASSQPGQGPNEAFF.

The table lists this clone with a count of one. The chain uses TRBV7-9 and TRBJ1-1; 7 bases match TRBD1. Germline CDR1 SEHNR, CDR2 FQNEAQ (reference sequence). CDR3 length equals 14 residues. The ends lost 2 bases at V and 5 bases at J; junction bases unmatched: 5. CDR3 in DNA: TGTGCCAGCAGCTTAAGACAGGGACTTACTGAAGCTTTCTTT. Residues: CASSLRQGLTEAFF.

The CDR3 DNA reads TGCGCCAGCAGCTTGAACACAGGGAACCAAGAGACCCAGTACTTC. Its translation: CASSLNTGNQETQYF. The V and J genes are TRBV5-1 and TRBJ2-5; maybe TRBD1 (6 bases). V lost 1 base to trimming and J lost 0 bases, with 10 bases between them. Germline-derived CDR1 and CDR2 are SGHRS and YFSETQ. CDR3 length: 15 residues.